Listed below are T cell receptor beta chains from one sample, sequenced in a study of human T cells and chemical hapten exposure. Each CDR3 protein gets one entry after TCRdb re-called the RACE reads with MiXCR. The sample carries tens of thousands of distinct CDR3 sequences, approximately 10% recorded once. Source: whole blood, taken in connection with sensitization to the hapten diphenylcyclopropenone (DPC). The receptors were gathered from a woman in her 50s with alopecia areata. Some clones in this sample may be carry-over from other donors' samples. Both conserved end residues are part of each CDR3. The D gene is left open where the match is weak. Size is omitted from some rows. Given values are once, few, many or a class for expanded clones.

d_call clone_size j_call v_call cdr3_aa cdr3_nt
- many TRBJ1-2 TRBV7-2 CASSLESQYRASYTF TGTGCCAGCAGCTTAGAGTCCCAGTATCGTGCGAGCTACACCTTC
- many TRBJ2-5 TRBV3-1 CASSRRGPETQYF TGTGCCAGCAGCCGGCGGGGGCCGGAGACCCAGTACTTC
TRBD1 many TRBJ1-2 TRBV7-2 CASSPTTGNYGYTF TGTGCCAGCAGCCCCACGACAGGGAACTATGGCTACACCTTC
TRBD2 many TRBJ2-7 TRBV28 CATRLAGVSYEQYF TGTGCCACCCGGCTAGCGGGAGTATCCTACGAGCAGTACTTC
- many TRBJ1-3 TRBV12-3/TRBV12-4 CASSLGGLGTNTIYF TGTGCCAGCAGTTTAGGCGGTCTGGGCACTAACACCATATATTTT
TRBD1 - TRBJ1-1 TRBV29-1 CSVQGQANTEAFF TGCAGCGTACAAGGACAGGCGAACACTGAAGCTTTCTTT
- many TRBJ2-5 TRBV11-2 CASSLELEETQYF TGTGCCAGCAGCTTAGAATTAGAAGAGACCCAGTACTTC
- few TRBJ2-3 TRBV5-8 CASSLGTGALSTDTQYF TGTGCCAGCAGCTTGGGAACAGGAGCCCTAAGCACAGATACGCAGTATTTT
TRBD2 many TRBJ2-3 TRBV5-1 CASSSLTSGELTDTQYF TGCGCCAGCAGCTCACTGACTAGCGGGGAACTAACAGATACGCAGTATTTT
- - TRBJ2-7 TRBV4-2 CASSPAALTGEQYF TGTGCCAGCAGCCCTGCGGCCCTCACCGGCGAGCAGTACTTC
- many TRBJ2-4 TRBV28 CASSRAPLIQYF TGTGCCAGCAGCCGGGCCCCCTTAATTCAGTACTTC
TRBD1 many TRBJ1-2 TRBV4-3 CASSPVPGQGYNYGYTF TGCGCCAGCAGCCCGGTCCCGGGACAGGGGTATAACTATGGCTACACCTTC
- many TRBJ2-7 TRBV12-3/TRBV12-4 CASSLGGSINYEQYF TGTGCCAGCAGTTTAGGGGGGAGTATTAACTACGAGCAGTACTTC
TRBD1 - TRBJ2-7 TRBV20-1 CSARGQGVYEQYF TGCAGTGCTAGAGGACAGGGTGTCTACGAGCAGTACTTC
- - TRBJ2-3 TRBV6-6 CASILGSIRQEVDTQYF -
- many TRBJ2-3 TRBV28 CASSFFDTQYF TGTGCCAGCAGTTTCTTCGATACGCAGTATTTT
- many TRBJ2-7 TRBV11-2 CASSLETGTYEQYF TGTGCCAGCAGCTTAGAAACCGGGACCTACGAGCAGTACTTC
- few TRBJ1-6 TRBV18 CASSPTGMLGNSPLHF TGTGCCAGCTCACCAACAGGGATGCTTGGTAATTCACCCCTCCACTTT
- many TRBJ1-2 TRBV5-1 CASSSELTGNYGYTF TGCGCCAGCAGCTCAGAATTAACAGGGAACTATGGCTACACCTTC
- many TRBJ2-7 TRBV10-3 CAITLPEQYF TGTGCCATCACCCTGCCTGAGCAGTACTTC
TRBD2 - TRBJ2-1 TRBV4-3 CASSPWTSDYNEQFF TGCGCCAGCAGCCCCTGGACTAGCGACTACAATGAGCAGTTCTTC
- once TRBJ1-4 TRBV20-1 CSAAQNPNEKLFF TGCAGTGCTGCACAAAACCCGAATGAAAAACTGTTTTTT
- few TRBJ1-1 TRBV2 CASSDGTGRARRAFF TGTGCCAGCAGTGACGGGACCGGACGGGCCCGACGAGCTTTCTTT
- few TRBJ2-5 TRBV6-2/TRBV6-3 CASSYVTVQETQYF TGTGCCAGCAGTTACGTTACAGTCCAAGAGACCCAGTACTTC
- - TRBJ1-2 TRBV4-1 CASSQSRDIRYGYTF TGCGCCAGCAGCCAAAGCCGGGACATTCGCTATGGCTACACCTTC
- many TRBJ2-7 TRBV12-2 CASRFRDSLTYEQYF TGTGCAAGTCGCTTCCGGGACAGCCTAACCTACGAGCAGTACTTC
TRBD1 few TRBJ1-5 TRBV29-1 CSVGQGTDSNQPQHF TGCAGCGTGGGACAGGGGACAGATAGCAATCAGCCCCAGCATTTT
TRBD1 few TRBJ1-2 TRBV28 CATSKQGASGYTF TGTGCCACCTCAAAACAGGGGGCGAGTGGCTACACCTTC
TRBD2 many TRBJ2-7 TRBV28 CASSSGASGSSYEQYF TGTGCCAGCAGTTCCGGAGCTAGCGGGAGCTCCTACGAGCAGTACTTC
TRBD2 few TRBJ2-7 TRBV9 CASSARQAGGPYEQYF TGTGCCAGCAGCGCACGCCAGGCGGGAGGGCCGTACGAGCAGTACTTC
- many TRBJ2-1 TRBV20-1 CSAPDRHGYNEQFF TGCAGTGCTCCAGACAGGCACGGATACAATGAGCAGTTCTTC
- few TRBJ1-1 TRBV27 CASAQGMNTEAFF TGTGCCAGCGCTCAGGGGATGAACACTGAAGCTTTCTTT
- - TRBJ1-1 TRBV11-2 CASSATMNTEAFF TGTGCCAGCAGCGCCACCATGAACACTGAAGCTTTCTTT
TRBD1 - TRBJ2-4 TRBV7-9 CASSSYRGASDIQYF TGTGCCAGCAGCTCCTACAGGGGTGCGTCGGACATTCAGTACTTC
TRBD1 few TRBJ2-7 TRBV29-1 CSVEARTGEGQYF TGCAGCGTTGAAGCCCGGACAGGGGAAGGACAGTACTTC
- many TRBJ1-6 TRBV6-5 CASSPGLQNSPLHF TGTGCCAGCAGTCCGGGACTGCAAAATTCACCCCTCCACTTT
- - TRBJ2-3 TRBV20-1 CSATNSLTDTQYF TGCAGTGCAACCAACAGTCTCACAGATACGCAGTATTTT
TRBD2 - TRBJ2-1 TRBV7-2 CASSRTSGNNEQFF TGTGCCAGCAGCCGGACTAGCGGTAACAATGAGCAGTTCTTC
- - TRBJ2-1 TRBV19 CASSIGGDEQFF TGTGCCAGTAGTATCGGAGGGGATGAGCAGTTCTTC
- few TRBJ2-3 TRBV4-2 CASSQENVVQSPDTQYF TGTGCCAGCAGCCAAGAGAACGTAGTTCAGTCGCCGGATACGCAGTATTTT
- many TRBJ1-1 TRBV6-2/TRBV6-3 CASSRGWAEAFF TGTGCCAGCAGCCGGGGATGGGCTGAAGCTTTCTTT
TRBD2 - TRBJ2-3 TRBV7-2 CASSLVGSGADTQYF TGTGCCAGCAGCTTAGTAGGTAGCGGGGCAGATACGCAGTATTTT